The 23 T cell receptor beta chains below come from one sample, sequenced in a study of T-cell memory formation after mild COVID-19. TCRdb passed the 5' RACE reads through MiXCR, listing each CDR3 protein once. This table holds 270,000 or so distinct CDR3 sequences, approximately 19% found once. Specimen: PBMCs or a T cell subset sorted from them (not recorded which). The receptors originated from a young man who had mild COVID-19 (a few samples of this study predate the infection). Cell type and time point are not known.

This clonotype was seen only a few times. The genes are TRBV12-3 or TRBV12-4 and TRBJ1-3; D not resolved. V was cut by 7 bases and J by 0 bases, with 7 bases left in between. This CDR3 contains 13 residues. The CDR3 DNA follows: TGTGCCAGCACGGTGGACTCTGGAAACACCATATATTTT. It is translated as CASTVDSGNTIYF.

This clonotype was seen at least ten times. The rearrangement joins TRBV20-1 to TRBJ2-7; D is undetermined. The CDR3 loop spans 15 amino acids. V was trimmed by 0 bases and J by 0 bases, leaving 12 bases between them. In germline, CDR1 is DFQATT, CDR2 SNEGSKA (reference sequence). Here the CDR3 DNA reads TGCAGTGCTAGAGAATCGGGCTCCAGCTCCTACGAGCAGTACGTC. Protein: CSARESGSSSYEQYV.

The rearrangement links TRBV5-1 to TRBJ1-1; 9 bases agree with TRBD1. Germline V gives CDR1 SGHRS, CDR2 YFSETQ. The CDR3 sequence is 15 residues long. Germline trimming cut 3 bases from V and 5 bases from J; bases unmatched to any gene: 8. Here the CDR3 DNA reads TGCGCCAGCAGCTCACAGGGGGCGCGGGGTACTGAAGCTTTCTTT. Translated: CASSSQGARGTEAFF.

The chain joins TRBV12-3 or TRBV12-4 to TRBJ1-2; D may be TRBD1 (5 bases). Trimming pared 4 bases from V and 2 bases from J, leaving 11 bases between. CDR3 length: 14 residues. In DNA, the CDR3 is TGTGCCAGCAGTTCCGGGACGTTAAACTATGGCTACACCTTC. This codes for CASSSGTLNYGYTF.

The genes are TRBV29-1 and TRBJ1-2; 9 bases agree with TRBD1. J gave up 5 bases and V 0 bases, and 7 bases lay outside the gene matches. The CDR3 runs 15 residues. Germline CDR1 reads SQVTM; CDR2 reads ANQGSEA. CDR3 protein: CSVEDWGGTGYGYTF. The DNA of the CDR3 is TGCAGCGTTGAAGATTGGGGCGGGACAGGGTATGGCTACACCTTC.

This clonotype was seen repeatedly, ten times or more. The rearrangement joins TRBV5-1 to TRBJ2-6; 7 bases fit TRBD1. Germline CDR1 SGHRS, CDR2 YFSETQ. The CDR3 is 15 residues long. The junction had 4 bases not matched to a gene; V was cut back by 5 bases and J by 2 bases. In DNA, the CDR3 is TGCGCCAGCAGAGTTCAGGGGGCTGGGGCCAACGTCCTGACTTTC. Translating gives CASRVQGAGANVLTF.

This clonotype was counted a few times. The genes are TRBV5-4 and TRBJ2-5; D perhaps matches TRBD2 (6 bases). Trimming shortened V by 4 bases and J by 4 bases, and 17 bases separated the two germline ends. CDR1 is SGHNT and CDR2 is YYREEE in the germline V gene (reference sequence). CDR3 length equals 15 residues. CDR3 amino acids: CASSVSTRRVETQYF. CDR3 coding DNA: TGTGCCAGCAGCGTATCGACTAGGCGGGTAGAGACCCAGTACTTC.

This clonotype has at least ten counts. The chain links TRBV4-1 to TRBJ2-1; 9 bases map to TRBD2. This CDR3 contains 16 residues. Per the germline V gene, CDR1 is MGHRA and CDR2 is YSYEKL. Germline trimming cut 3 bases from V and 4 bases from J; bases unmatched to any gene: 7. The CDR3 is CASSQKTSGAYNEQFF. The CDR3 bases are TGCGCCAGCAGCCAGAAGACTAGCGGAGCGTACAATGAGCAGTTCTTC.

The V and J genes are TRBV29-1 and TRBJ2-6; D is unresolved. The ends were cut back, 4 bases at V and 4 bases at J, with 2 bases in the middle. Germline CDR1 SQVTM, CDR2 ANQGSEA. This CDR3 is built from 11 residues. CDR3 in amino acids: CSVAGANVLTF. CDR3 DNA: TGCAGCGTTGCAGGGGCCAACGTCCTGACTTTC.

The V gene is TRBV6-5, the J gene TRBJ1-6, with D maybe TRBD1 (5 bases). The germline V and J ends were trimmed by 2 bases and 10 bases, with 15 bases remaining between them. Per the germline V gene, CDR1 is MNHEY and CDR2 is SVGAGI. The CDR3 totals 15 residues. CDR3 nucleotide sequence: TGTGCCAGCAGTTACGGGGGGACCAGAAAATCACCCCTCCACTTT. Translating gives CASSYGGTRKSPLHF.

This clonotype appeared many times. The rearrangement joins TRBV20-1 to TRBJ2-4, with D unclear. Germline loops: CDR1 DFQATT, CDR2 SNEGSKA (reference sequence). This CDR3 is built from 16 residues. The V and J ends lost 0 bases and 0 bases respectively, with 12 bases between them. CDR3 amino acids: CSARDPMSLAKNIQYF. CDR3 in DNA: TGCAGTGCTAGAGATCCCATGTCGCTAGCCAAAAACATTCAGTACTTC.

This clonotype was recorded a few times. The rearrangement joins TRBV6-6 to TRBJ2-7, with 10 bases matching TRBD1. Germline loops: CDR1 MNHNY, CDR2 SVGAGI (reference sequence). This CDR3 has 18 amino acids. V dropped 4 bases and J dropped 4; count of bases not matched to a gene: 16. The CDR3 is CASSLTGTGAFDGYEQYF. CDR3 nucleotides: TGTGCCAGCAGTTTAACCGGGACAGGGGCCTTTGATGGTTACGAGCAGTACTTC.

The chain carries TRBV5-5 and TRBJ2-2; D is perhaps TRBD1 (5 bases). The CDR3 runs 16 residues. V lost 7 bases and J lost 6, with 22 bases in between. Germline CDR1 SGHKS, CDR2 YYEKEE (reference sequence). The CDR3 DNA follows: TGTGCCAGCTCCTTGGAAAGGGGAAGTAGGGCCGGGGAGCTGTTTTTT. Translating gives CASSLERGSRAGELFF.

V gene TRBV6-4 combines with J gene TRBJ2-3; TRBD2 agrees at 7 bases. The V gene's germline CDR1 is MRHNA and CDR2 SNTAGT. This CDR3 is built from 15 residues. Unmatched junction bases numbered 3, after V lost 2 bases and J lost 1 base. CDR3 sequence reads: CASSDGAGGTDTQYF. The DNA for the CDR3 is TGTGCCAGCAGTGACGGGGCGGGGGGCACAGATACGCAGTATTTT.

This clonotype was found a few times. V is TRBV7-9 and J is TRBJ2-1; D gene uncertain. CDR3 size: 15 residues. Germline CDR1 and CDR2: SEHNR and FQNEAQ (reference sequence). Trimming removed 6 bases at V and 10 bases at J, with 22 bases between. The CDR3 region has the DNA TGTGCCAGCAGGCCGGGCCAGTCAGCAATTGGGGAGCAGTTCTTC. Encoded protein: CASRPGQSAIGEQFF.

The chain carries TRBV6-1 and TRBJ2-5, with D maybe TRBD1 (6 bases). Per germline, CDR1 MNHNS and CDR2 SASEGT. The CDR3 sequence is 15 residues long. Trimming removed 4 bases at V and 1 base at J, with 13 bases between. The CDR3 loop reads CASSGWIQGQETQYF. The CDR3 coding sequence is TGTGCCAGCAGTGGGTGGATACAGGGCCAAGAGACCCAGTACTTC.

The gene calls are TRBV6-5 and TRBJ1-2; the match to TRBD1 covers 7 bases. The CDR3 has 14 residues. Germline assignment: CDR1 MNHEY and CDR2 SVGAGI. V lost 5 bases and J lost 2; bases outside the gene matches: 5. The CDR3 loop is CASSTMTGNYGYTF. In nucleotides, the CDR3 is TGTGCCAGCAGTACTATGACAGGGAACTATGGCTACACCTTC.

The chain recombines TRBV5-6 with TRBJ2-5; 8 bases line up with TRBD2. Trimming cost V 1 base and J 2 bases; bases outside gene matches: 7. The CDR3 loop spans 16 amino acids. CDR1 SGHDT and CDR2 YYEEEE come from the germline V gene. The CDR3 loop reads CASSLISGGKQETQYF. The CDR3 nucleotides read TGTGCCAGCAGCTTGATAAGCGGGGGTAAACAAGAGACCCAGTACTTC.

This clonotype was seen more than once but under ten times. A read error may produce the germline difference seen at one junction end. This rearrangement joins TRBV9 to TRBJ1-4; TRBD1 agrees at 7 bases. The germline V gene encodes CDR1 SGDLS and CDR2 YYNGEE. The CDR3 length is 14 residues. The CDR3 here is CASSARESGTAILF. The CDR3 DNA reads as TGTGCCAGCAGCGCGAGAGAATCCGGGACAGCGATTTTATTT. Full variable domain (missing parts from reference TRBV9 and TRBJ1-4): DSGVTQTPKHLITATGQRVTLRCSPRSGDLSVYWYQQSLDQGLQFLIQYYNGEERAKGNILERFSAQQFPDLHSELNLSSLELGDSALYFCASSARESGTAILFGSGTQLSVL.

Points on this clonotype: Possible read error: a much larger clone is one base away. Given the absence of the conserved phenylalanine or tryptophan at the CDR3 end, a read error is likely. CDR3 DNA: TGTGCCAGCAGCTCCTTGCGTTCGGAATATGGCTACACCTTA. Protein: CASSSLRSEYGYTL. The J gene is TRBJ1-2, the V gene TRBV7-6, with no clear D. Germline loops: CDR1 SGHVS, CDR2 FNYEAQ. The CDR3 has 14 amino acids. The V end lost 4 bases, the J end lost 5 bases, and 14 bases lay between the germline ends.

The sample holds a few counts of this clonotype. The chain joins TRBV12-3 or TRBV12-4 to TRBJ1-5, with D possibly being TRBD1 (5 bases). Trimming removed 0 bases from V and 5 bases from J, with 5 bases in between. The CDR3 totals 13 residues. The CDR3 here is CASSLAGDQPQHF. CDR3 nucleotide sequence: TGTGCCAGCAGTTTAGCAGGGGATCAGCCCCAGCATTTT.

This clonotype was seen ten or more times. The chain is built from TRBV12-3 or TRBV12-4 and TRBJ1-1, with TRBD1 as a possible D gene (6 bases). This CDR3 is 14 amino acids long. The V end was cut by 3 bases, the J end by 5 bases, with 13 bases between. CDR3 nucleotide sequence: TGTGCCAGCAGTTTTCGACAGGTCGGAACTGAAGCTTTCTTT. Translation: CASSFRQVGTEAFF.

This rearrangement joins TRBV6-2 or TRBV6-3 to TRBJ2-1; perhaps TRBD2 as D (6 bases). CDR1 is MNHEY, CDR2 SVGEGT, per germline. Trimming pared 4 bases from V and 2 bases from J, leaving 15 bases between. The CDR3 is made up of 16 amino acids. Written as DNA, the CDR3 is TGTGCCAGCAGTTCCGGTAGCGGAGCCCCCTACAATGAGCAGTTCTTC. It is translated as CASSSGSGAPYNEQFF.